The entry that follows covers one T cell receptor beta chain sequence. The data are from a study of T cell responses to AZD1222 COVID-19 vaccine. The method was immunoSEQ multiplex PCR; TCRdb's version includes in-frame clones alone and lacks a portion of them. The sample has 140,000 to 150,000 clones; around 94% are singletons. The CDR3 is 12 residues long. Germline loops: CDR1 LGHDT, CDR2 YNNKEL (reference sequence). The V and J ends lost 4 bases and 6 bases respectively, with 10 bases between them. The source is an adult who had recovered from COVID-19. This sample comprised peripheral blood, obtained after recovery from COVID-19. The J gene is TRBJ2-7, the V gene TRBV3-1 (or the pseudogene TRBV3-2); a possible D gene is TRBD2 (5 bases). The CDR3 nucleotides are TGTGCCAGCAGCCGAGGGTACTCCGAGCAGTACTTC. It is translated as CASSRGYSEQYF.